This T cell receptor (beta chain) was observed in a study of human T cells and chemical hapten exposure. In germline, CDR1 is DFQATT, CDR2 SNEGSKA (reference sequence). The CDR3 loop spans 15 amino acids. Trimming took 5 bases from V and 4 from J; bases not matched to a gene: 9. Using its own MiXCR run on the RACE reads, TCRdb lists one record per CDR3 protein. The data hold 95,000 or so distinct CDR3 sequences, with approximately 10% observed a single time. Time point here: patch test 2, 6 weeks after DPC sensitization. Treatment: therapeutic diphenylcyclopropenone sensitization with weekly scalp DPC.

The J gene is TRBJ1-5, the V gene TRBV20-1; 9 bases are a match to TRBD1. The source was whole blood, collected in connection with sensitization to the hapten diphenylcyclopropenone (DPC). This receptor was obtained from a middle-aged woman with alopecia areata. Some clones in this sample may be carry-over from other donors' samples. Written as DNA, the CDR3 is TGCAGTGCTTATAATCCGGGACAGGGAAATCAGCCCCAGCATTTT. This codes for CSAYNPGQGNQPQHF.